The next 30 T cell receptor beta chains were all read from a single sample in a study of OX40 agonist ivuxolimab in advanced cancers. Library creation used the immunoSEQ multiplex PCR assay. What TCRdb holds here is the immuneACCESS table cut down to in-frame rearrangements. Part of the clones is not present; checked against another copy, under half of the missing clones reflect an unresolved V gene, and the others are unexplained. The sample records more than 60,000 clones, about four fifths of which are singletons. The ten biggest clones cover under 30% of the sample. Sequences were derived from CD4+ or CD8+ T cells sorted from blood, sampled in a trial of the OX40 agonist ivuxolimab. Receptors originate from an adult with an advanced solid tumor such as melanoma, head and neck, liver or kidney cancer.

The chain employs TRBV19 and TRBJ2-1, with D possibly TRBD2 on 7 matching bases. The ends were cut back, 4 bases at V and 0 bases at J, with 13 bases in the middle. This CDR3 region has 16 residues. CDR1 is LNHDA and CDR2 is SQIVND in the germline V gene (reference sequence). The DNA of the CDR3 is TGTGCCAGTAGTAGGACTAGGGGGACCTCCTACAATGAGCAGTTCTTC. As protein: CASSRTRGTSYNEQFF.

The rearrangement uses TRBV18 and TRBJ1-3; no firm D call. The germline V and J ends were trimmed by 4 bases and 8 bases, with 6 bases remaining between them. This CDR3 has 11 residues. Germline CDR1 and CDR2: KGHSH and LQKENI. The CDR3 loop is CASSRGDTIYF. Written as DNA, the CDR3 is TGTGCCAGCTCACGCGGGGACACCATATATTTT. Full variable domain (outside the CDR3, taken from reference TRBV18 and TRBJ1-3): NAGVMQNPRHLVRRRGQEARLRCSPMKGHSHVYWYRQLPEEGLKFMVYLQKENIIDESGMPKERFSAEFPKEGPSILRIQQVVRGDSAAYFCASSRGDTIYFGEGSWLTVV.

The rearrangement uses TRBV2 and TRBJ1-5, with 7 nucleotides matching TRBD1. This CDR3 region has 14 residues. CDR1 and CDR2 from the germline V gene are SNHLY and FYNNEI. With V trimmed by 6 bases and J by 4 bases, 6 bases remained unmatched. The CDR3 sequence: CASSSEQGNQPQHF. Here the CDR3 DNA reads TGTGCCAGCAGCTCAGAACAGGGGAATCAGCCCCAGCATTTT. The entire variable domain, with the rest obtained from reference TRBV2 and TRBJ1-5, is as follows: EPEVTQTPSHQVTQMGQEVILRCVPISNHLYFYWYRQILGQKVEFLVSFYNNEISEKSEIFDDQFSVERPDGSNFTLKIRSTKLEDSAMYFCASSSEQGNQPQHFGDGTRLSIL.

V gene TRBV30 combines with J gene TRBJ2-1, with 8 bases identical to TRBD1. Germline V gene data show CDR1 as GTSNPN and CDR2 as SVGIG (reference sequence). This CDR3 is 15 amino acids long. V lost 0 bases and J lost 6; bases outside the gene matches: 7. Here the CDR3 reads CAWSVLGQAPNEQFF. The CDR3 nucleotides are TGTGCCTGGAGTGTACTGGGACAGGCTCCCAATGAGCAGTTCTTC.

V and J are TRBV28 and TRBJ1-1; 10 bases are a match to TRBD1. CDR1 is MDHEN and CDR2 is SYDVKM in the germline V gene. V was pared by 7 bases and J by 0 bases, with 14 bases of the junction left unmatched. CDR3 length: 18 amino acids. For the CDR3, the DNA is TGTGCCAGCACCGACTTAGGACAGGGGGAACGAATGAACACTGAAGCTTTCTTT. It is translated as CASTDLGQGERMNTEAFF.

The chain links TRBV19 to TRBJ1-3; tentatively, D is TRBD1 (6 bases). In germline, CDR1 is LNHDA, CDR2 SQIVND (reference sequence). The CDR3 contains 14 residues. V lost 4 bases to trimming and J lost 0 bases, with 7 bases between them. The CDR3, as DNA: TGTGCCAGTAGTAGGACAGTCTCTGGAAACACCATATATTTT. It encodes CASSRTVSGNTIYF.

CDR3 protein: CASSLAPGQGSRGEQYF. CDR3 DNA: TGCGCCAGCAGCTTGGCCCCGGGACAGGGATCGAGGGGCGAGCAGTACTTC. The J gene is TRBJ2-7, the V gene TRBV5-1; 9 bases match TRBD1. V shed 0 bases, J shed 6 bases, and the junction held 13 bases outside the gene matches. The CDR3 spans 17 residues. From germline, CDR1 is SGHRS and CDR2 YFSETQ. Full variable domain (outside the CDR3, taken from reference TRBV5-1 and TRBJ2-7): KAGVTQTPRYLIKTRGQQVTLSCSPISGHRSVSWYQQTPGQGLQFLFEYFSETQRNKGNFPGRFSGRQFSNSRSEMNVSTLELGDSALYLCASSLAPGQGSRGEQYFGPGTRLTVT.

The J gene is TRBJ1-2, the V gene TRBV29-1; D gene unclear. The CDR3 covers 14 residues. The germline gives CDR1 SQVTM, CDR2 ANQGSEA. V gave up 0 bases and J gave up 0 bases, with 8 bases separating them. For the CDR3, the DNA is TGCAGCGTTGAAGAGACCGCAACTAACTATGGCTACACCTTC. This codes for CSVEETATNYGYTF.

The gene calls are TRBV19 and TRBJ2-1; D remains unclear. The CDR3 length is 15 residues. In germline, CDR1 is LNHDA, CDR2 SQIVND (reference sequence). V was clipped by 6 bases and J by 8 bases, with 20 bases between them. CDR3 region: CASRAYQIGRDEQFF. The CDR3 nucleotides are TGTGCCAGTAGGGCCTACCAGATCGGCCGCGATGAGCAGTTCTTC.

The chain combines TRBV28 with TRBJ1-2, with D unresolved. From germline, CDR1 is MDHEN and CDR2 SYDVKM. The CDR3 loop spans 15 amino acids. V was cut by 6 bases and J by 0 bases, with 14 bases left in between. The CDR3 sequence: CASSQAGSTNYGYTF. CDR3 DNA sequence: TGTGCCAGCAGCCAAGCGGGGTCCACTAACTATGGCTACACCTTC.

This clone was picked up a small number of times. Here the CDR3 DNA reads TGTGCCACCAGCAGAGATACAAGAGCTAACTATGGCTACACCTTC. Residues: CATSRDTRANYGYTF. The chain carries TRBV15 and TRBJ1-2, with no clear D. Trimming took 0 bases from V and 0 from J, leaving 8 bases between them. The CDR3 consists of 15 residues. Germline-derived CDR1 and CDR2 are LNHNV and YYDKDF (reference sequence).

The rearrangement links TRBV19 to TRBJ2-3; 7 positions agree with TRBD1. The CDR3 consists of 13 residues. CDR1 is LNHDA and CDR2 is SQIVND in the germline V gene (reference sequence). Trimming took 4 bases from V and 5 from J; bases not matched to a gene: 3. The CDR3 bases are TGTGCCAGTAGTAGTAACAGGGGAGATACGCAGTATTTT. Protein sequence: CASSSNRGDTQYF.

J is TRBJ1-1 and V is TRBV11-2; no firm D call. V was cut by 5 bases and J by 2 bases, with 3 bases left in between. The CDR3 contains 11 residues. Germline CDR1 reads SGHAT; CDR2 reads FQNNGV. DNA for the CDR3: TGTGCCAGCAGCCCAAACACTGAAGCTTTCTTT. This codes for CASSPNTEAFF.

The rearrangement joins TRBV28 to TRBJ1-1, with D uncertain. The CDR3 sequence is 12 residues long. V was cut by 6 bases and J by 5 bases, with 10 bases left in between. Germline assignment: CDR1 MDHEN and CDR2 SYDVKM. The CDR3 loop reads CASREMGTEAFF. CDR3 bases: TGTGCCAGCAGGGAAATGGGTACTGAAGCTTTCTTT.

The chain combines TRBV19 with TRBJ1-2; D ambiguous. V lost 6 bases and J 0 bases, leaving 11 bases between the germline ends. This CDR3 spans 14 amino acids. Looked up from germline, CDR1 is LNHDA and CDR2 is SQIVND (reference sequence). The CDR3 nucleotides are TGTGCCAGTAGGGCTGGCGGGACTAACTATGGCTACACCTTC. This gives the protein CASRAGGTNYGYTF.

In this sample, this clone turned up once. The CDR3 sequence is CASSLDTDTYTGELFF. CDR3 nucleotide sequence: TGTGCCAGCAGTCTCGACACTGACACCTACACCGGGGAGCTGTTTTTT. V is TRBV28 and J is TRBJ2-2, with no clear D. This CDR3 comprises 16 residues. The V end lost 5 bases, the J end lost 3 bases, and 16 bases lay between the germline ends. Germline values: CDR1 MDHEN, CDR2 SYDVKM. Full variable domain (rest looked up from reference TRBV28 and TRBJ2-2): DVKVTQSSRYLVKRTGEKVFLECVQDMDHENMFWYRQDPGLGLRLIYFSYDVKMKEKGDIPEGYSVSREKKERFSLILESASTNQTSMYLCASSLDTDTYTGELFFGEGSRLTVL.

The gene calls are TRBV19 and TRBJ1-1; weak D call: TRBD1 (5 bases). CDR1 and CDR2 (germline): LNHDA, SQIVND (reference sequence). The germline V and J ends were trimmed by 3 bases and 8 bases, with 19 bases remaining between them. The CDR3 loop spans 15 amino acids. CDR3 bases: TGTGCCAGTAGTATCGGGTTCGGGGGGACCCGGGAAGCTTTCTTT. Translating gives CASSIGFGGTREAFF.

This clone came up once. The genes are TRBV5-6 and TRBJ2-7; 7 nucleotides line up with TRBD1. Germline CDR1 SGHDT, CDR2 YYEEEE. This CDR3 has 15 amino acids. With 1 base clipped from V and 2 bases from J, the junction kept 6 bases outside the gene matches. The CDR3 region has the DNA TGTGCCAGCAGCTTGTGGGGACAGCTAGCCTACGAGCAGTACTTC. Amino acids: CASSLWGQLAYEQYF.

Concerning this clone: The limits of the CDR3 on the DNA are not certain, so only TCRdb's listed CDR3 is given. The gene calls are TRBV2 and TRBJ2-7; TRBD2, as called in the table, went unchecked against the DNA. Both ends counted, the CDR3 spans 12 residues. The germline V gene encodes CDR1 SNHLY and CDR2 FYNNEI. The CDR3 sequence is CASSTSGYEQYF.

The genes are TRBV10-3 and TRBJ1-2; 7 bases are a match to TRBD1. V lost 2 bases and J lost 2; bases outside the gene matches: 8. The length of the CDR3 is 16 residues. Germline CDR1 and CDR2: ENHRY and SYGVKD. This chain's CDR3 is CAISEGFGRGNYGYTF. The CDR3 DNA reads TGTGCCATCAGTGAGGGTTTCGGCAGGGGGAACTATGGCTACACCTTC.

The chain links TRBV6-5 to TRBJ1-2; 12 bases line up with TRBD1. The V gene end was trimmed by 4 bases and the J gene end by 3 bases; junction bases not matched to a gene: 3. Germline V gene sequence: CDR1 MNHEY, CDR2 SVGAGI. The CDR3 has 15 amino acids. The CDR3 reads CASSSGTGGYYGYTF. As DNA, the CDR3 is TGTGCCAGCAGTTCCGGGACAGGGGGCTACTATGGCTACACCTTC.

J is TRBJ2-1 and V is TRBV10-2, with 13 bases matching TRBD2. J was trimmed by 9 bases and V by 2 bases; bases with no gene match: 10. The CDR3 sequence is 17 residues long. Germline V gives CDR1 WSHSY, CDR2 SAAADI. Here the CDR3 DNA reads TGCGCCAGCAGTGAGCCCTCGGGACTAGCGGGGCTCGGTGAGCAGTTCTTC. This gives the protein CASSEPSGLAGLGEQFF.

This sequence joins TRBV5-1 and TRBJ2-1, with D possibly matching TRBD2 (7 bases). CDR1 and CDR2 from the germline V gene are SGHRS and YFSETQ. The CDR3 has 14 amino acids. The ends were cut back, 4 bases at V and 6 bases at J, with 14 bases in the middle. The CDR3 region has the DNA TGCGCCAGCAGCCCCCCGGGGGGCGGCAATGAGCAGTTCTTC. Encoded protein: CASSPPGGGNEQFF.

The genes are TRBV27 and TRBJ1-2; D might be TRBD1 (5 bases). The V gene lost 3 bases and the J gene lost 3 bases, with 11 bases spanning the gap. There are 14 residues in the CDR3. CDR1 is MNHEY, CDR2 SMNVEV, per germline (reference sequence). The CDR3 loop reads CASSFRGGYYGYTF. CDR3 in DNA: TGTGCCAGCAGTTTTAGGGGAGGCTACTATGGCTACACCTTC.

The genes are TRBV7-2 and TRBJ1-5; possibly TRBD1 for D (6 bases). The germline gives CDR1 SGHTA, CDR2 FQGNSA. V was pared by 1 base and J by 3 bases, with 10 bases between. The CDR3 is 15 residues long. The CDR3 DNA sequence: TGTGCCAGCAGCTTAGGAGGGGGGACCAATCAGCCCCAGCATTTT. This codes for CASSLGGGTNQPQHF.

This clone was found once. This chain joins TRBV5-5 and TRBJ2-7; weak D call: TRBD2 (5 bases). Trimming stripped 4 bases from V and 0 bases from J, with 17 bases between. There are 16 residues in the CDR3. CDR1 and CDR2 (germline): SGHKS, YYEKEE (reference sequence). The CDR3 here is CASSREGSSLSYEQYF. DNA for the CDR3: TGTGCCAGCAGCCGAGAAGGGTCTAGCCTCTCCTACGAGCAGTACTTC.

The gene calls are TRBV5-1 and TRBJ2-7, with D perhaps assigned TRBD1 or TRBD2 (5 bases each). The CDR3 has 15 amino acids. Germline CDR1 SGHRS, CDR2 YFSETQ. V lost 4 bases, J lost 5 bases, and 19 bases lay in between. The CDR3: CASSKGPFGTNEQYF. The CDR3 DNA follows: TGCGCCAGCAGCAAAGGGCCCTTTGGGACGAACGAGCAGTACTTC.

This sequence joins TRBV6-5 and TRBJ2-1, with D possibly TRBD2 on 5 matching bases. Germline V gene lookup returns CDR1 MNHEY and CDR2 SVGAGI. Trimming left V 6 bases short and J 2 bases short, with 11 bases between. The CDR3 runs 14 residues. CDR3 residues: CASRSLGAYNEQFF. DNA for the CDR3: TGTGCCAGCAGGTCCCTGGGAGCCTACAATGAGCAGTTCTTC.

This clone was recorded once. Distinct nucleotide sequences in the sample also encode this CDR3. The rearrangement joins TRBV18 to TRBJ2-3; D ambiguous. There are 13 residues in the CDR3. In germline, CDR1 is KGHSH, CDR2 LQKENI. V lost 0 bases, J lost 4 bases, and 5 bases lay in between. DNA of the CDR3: TGTGCCAGCTCACCACCGAGTGCAGATACGCAGTATTTT. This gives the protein CASSPPSADTQYF.

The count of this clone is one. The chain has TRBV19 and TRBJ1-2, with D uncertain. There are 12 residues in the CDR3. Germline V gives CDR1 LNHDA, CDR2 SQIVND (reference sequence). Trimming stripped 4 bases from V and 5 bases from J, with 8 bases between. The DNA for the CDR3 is TGTGCCAGTAGTAGTAGGGATTATGGCTACACCTTC. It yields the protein CASSSRDYGYTF.